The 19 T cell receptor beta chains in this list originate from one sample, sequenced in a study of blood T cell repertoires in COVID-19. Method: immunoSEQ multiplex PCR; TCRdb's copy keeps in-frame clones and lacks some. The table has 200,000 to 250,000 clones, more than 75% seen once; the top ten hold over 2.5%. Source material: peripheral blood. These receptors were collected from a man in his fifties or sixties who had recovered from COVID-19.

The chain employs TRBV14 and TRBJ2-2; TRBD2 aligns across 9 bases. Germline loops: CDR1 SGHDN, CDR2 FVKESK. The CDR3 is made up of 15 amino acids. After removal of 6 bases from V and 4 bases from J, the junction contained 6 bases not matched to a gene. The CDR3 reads CASSRSGGLTGELFF. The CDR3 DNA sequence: TGTGCCAGCAGTCGTAGCGGGGGACTCACCGGGGAGCTGTTTTTT.

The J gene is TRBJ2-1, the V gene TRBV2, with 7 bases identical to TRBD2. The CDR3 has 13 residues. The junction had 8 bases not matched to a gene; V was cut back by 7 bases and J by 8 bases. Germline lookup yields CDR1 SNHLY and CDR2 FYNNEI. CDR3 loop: CASKKRDWDEQFF. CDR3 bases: TGTGCCAGCAAGAAGCGGGACTGGGATGAGCAGTTCTTC.

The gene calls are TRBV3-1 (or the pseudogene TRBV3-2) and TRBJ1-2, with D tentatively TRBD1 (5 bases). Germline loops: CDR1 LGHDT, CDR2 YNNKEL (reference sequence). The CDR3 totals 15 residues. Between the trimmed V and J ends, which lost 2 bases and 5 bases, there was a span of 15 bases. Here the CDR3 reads CASSQIYGGKYGYTF. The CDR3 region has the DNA TGTGCCAGCAGCCAAATTTACGGGGGTAAATATGGCTACACCTTC.

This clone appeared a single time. CDR3 region: CASRFNPGSYNEQFF. The CDR3 DNA follows: TGTGCCAGCAGATTTAACCCGGGGAGCTACAATGAGCAGTTCTTC. V and J are TRBV28 and TRBJ2-1, with a possible D match to TRBD2 (5 bases). The V and J ends lost 6 bases and 3 bases respectively, with 15 bases between them. Germline loops: CDR1 MDHEN, CDR2 SYDVKM. This CDR3 comprises 15 residues. Full variable domain (missing parts from reference TRBV28 and TRBJ2-1): DVKVTQSSRYLVKRTGEKVFLECVQDMDHENMFWYRQDPGLGLRLIYFSYDVKMKEKGDIPEGYSVSREKKERFSLILESASTNQTSMYLCASRFNPGSYNEQFFGPGTRLTVL.

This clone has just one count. In DNA form, the CDR3 reads TGTGCCAGCAGTGAAGGGGGACAGGGCTACGAGCAGTACTTC. Protein product: CASSEGGQGYEQYF. The genes are TRBV25-1 and TRBJ2-7; 9 nucleotides agree with TRBD1. Looked up from germline, CDR1 is MGHDK and CDR2 is SYGVNS. The junction had 2 bases not matched to a gene; V was cut back by 2 bases and J by 3 bases. This CDR3 has 14 residues.

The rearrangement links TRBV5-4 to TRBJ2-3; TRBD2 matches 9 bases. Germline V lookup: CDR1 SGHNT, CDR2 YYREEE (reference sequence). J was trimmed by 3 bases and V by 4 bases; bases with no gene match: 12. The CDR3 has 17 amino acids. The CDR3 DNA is TGTGCCAGCAGCCTGGGATTGGCGGGAGGGCAGACAGATACGCAGTATTTT. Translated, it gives CASSLGLAGGQTDTQYF.

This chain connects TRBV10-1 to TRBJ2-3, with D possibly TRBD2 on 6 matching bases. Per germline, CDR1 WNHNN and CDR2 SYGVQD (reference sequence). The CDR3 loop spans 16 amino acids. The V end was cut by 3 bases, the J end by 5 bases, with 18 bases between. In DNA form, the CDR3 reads TGCGCCAGCAGTGACTCCTCGGGACGGAGGGGAGATACGCAGTATTTT. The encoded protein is CASSDSSGRRGDTQYF.

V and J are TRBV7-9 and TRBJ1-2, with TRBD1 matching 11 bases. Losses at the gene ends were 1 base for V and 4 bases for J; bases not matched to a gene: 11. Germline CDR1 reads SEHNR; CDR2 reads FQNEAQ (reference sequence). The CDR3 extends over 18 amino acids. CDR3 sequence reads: CASSLEVLGTGGFYGYTF. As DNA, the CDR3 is TGTGCCAGCAGCTTAGAGGTTCTCGGGACAGGGGGGTTCTATGGCTACACCTTC.

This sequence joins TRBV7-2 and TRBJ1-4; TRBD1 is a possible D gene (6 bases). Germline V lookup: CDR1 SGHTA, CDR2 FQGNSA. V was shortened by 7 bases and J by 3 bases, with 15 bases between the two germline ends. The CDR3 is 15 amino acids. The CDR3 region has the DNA TGTGCCAGCAACTGGGGGGGGGCGCCTAATGAAAAACTGTTTTTT. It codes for CASNWGGAPNEKLFF.

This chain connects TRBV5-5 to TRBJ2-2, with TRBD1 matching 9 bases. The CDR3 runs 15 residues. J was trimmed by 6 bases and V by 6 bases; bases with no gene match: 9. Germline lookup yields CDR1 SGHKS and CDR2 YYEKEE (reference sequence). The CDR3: CASTQDRGSAGELFF. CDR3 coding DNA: TGTGCCAGCACCCAAGACAGGGGGTCGGCCGGGGAGCTGTTTTTT.

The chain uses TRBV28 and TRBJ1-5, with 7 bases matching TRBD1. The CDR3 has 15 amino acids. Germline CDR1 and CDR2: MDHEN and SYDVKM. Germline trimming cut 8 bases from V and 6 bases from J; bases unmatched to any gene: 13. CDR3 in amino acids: CASQGQTISGQPQHF. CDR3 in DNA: TGTGCCAGCCAGGGACAGACCATTTCGGGTCAGCCCCAGCATTTT.

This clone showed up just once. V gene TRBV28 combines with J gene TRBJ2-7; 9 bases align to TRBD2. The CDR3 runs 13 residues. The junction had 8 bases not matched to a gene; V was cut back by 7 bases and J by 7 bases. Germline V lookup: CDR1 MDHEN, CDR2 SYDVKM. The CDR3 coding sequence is TGTGCCAGCAAAGGCGGGAGGGCGCAGGAGCAGTACTTC. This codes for CASKGGRAQEQYF.

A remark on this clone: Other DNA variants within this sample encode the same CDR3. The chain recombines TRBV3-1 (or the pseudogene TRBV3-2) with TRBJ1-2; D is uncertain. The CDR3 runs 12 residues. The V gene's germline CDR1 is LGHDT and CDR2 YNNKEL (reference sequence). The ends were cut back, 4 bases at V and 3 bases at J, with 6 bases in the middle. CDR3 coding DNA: TGTGCCAGCAGCCGGACTGACTATGGCTACACCTTC. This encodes CASSRTDYGYTF.

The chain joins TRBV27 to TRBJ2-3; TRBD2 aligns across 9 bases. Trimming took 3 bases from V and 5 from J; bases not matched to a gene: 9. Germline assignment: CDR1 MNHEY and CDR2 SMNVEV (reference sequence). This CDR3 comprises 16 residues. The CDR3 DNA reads TGTGCCAGCAGTTTCGAGCTAGCGGGAATCGGAGATACGCAGTATTTT. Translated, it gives CASSFELAGIGDTQYF.

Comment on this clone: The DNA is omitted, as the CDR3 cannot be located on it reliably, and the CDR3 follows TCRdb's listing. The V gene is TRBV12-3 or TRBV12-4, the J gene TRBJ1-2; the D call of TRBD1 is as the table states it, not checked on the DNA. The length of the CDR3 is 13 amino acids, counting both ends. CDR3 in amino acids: CASSLVGQGAVTF.

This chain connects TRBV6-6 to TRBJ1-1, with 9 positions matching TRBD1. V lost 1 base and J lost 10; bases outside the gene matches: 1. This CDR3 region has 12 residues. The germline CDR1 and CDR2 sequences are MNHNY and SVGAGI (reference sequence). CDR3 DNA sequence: TGTGCCAGCAGTTACTTGGGACAGGGAGCTTTCTTT. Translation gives CASSYLGQGAFF.

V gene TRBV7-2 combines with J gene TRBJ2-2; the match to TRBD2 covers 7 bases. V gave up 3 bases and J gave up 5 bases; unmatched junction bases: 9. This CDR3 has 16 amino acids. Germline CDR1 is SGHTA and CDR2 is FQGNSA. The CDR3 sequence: CASSFDSGGRTGELFF. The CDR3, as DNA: TGTGCCAGCAGCTTCGATTCGGGAGGAAGGACCGGGGAGCTGTTTTTT.

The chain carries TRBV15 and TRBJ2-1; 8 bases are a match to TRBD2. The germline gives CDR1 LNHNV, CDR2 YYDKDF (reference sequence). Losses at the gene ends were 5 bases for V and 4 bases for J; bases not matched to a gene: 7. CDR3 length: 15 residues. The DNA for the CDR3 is TGTGCCACCAGCGCCACTAGCGGACCGTACAATGAGCAGTTCTTC. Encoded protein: CATSATSGPYNEQFF.

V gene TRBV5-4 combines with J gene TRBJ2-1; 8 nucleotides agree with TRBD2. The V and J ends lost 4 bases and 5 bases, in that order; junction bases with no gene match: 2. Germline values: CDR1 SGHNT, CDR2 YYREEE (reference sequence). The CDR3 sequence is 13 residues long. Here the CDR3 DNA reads TGTGCCAGCAGCCCGGGAGGGAACAATGAGCAGTTCTTC. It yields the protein CASSPGGNNEQFF. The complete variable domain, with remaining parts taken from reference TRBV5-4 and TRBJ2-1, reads ETGVTQSPTHLIKTRGQQVTLRCSSQSGHNTVSWYQQALGQGPQFIFQYYREEENGRGNFPPRFSGLQFPNYSSELNVNALELDDSALYLCASSPGGNNEQFFGPGTRLTVL.